Below, 7 T cell receptor beta chains from the same sample are listed, as sequenced in a study of blood T cell repertoires in COVID-19. Produced via immunoSEQ multiplex PCR; TCRdb's table is partial and in-frame only. The sample shows roughly 260,000 clones, roughly nine tenths of them seen only once. Sequencing was performed on peripheral blood. The receptors derive from a man aged 55 to 70 who had recovered from COVID-19.

In the case of this clone: This sample includes further DNA sequences coding for the same CDR3. The chain links TRBV3-1 (or the pseudogene TRBV3-2) to TRBJ1-1; D is ambiguous. CDR3 length: 14 amino acids. The germline V gene has CDR1 LGHDT and CDR2 YNNKEL (reference sequence). Trimming removed 1 base from V and 0 bases from J, with 6 bases in between. Here the CDR3 reads CASSQGLLNTEAFF. The CDR3 bases are TGTGCCAGCAGCCAAGGGCTCTTGAACACTGAAGCTTTCTTT.

This chain links TRBV15 with TRBJ2-3; maybe TRBD2 (7 bases). The CDR3 covers 17 residues. In germline, CDR1 is LNHNV, CDR2 YYDKDF (reference sequence). The V and J ends lost 1 base and 3 bases respectively, with 17 bases between them. The CDR3: CATSRGLAGAGTDTQYF. The CDR3 DNA reads TGTGCCACCAGCAGAGGGCTCGCGGGGGCGGGGACAGATACGCAGTATTTT.

This clone was seen only once. This sequence joins TRBV18 and TRBJ1-3, with TRBD1 matching over 9 bases. Trimming cost V 4 bases and J 0 bases; bases outside gene matches: 7. The CDR3 spans 17 residues. Looked up from germline, CDR1 is KGHSH and CDR2 is LQKENI. The CDR3 region has the DNA TGTGCCAGCTCACTCGGACAGGGGTTTAGCTCTGGAAACACCATATATTTT. Translating it yields CASSLGQGFSSGNTIYF. Full variable domain (missing parts from reference TRBV18 and TRBJ1-3): NAGVMQNPRHLVRRRGQEARLRCSPMKGHSHVYWYRQLPEEGLKFMVYLQKENIIDESGMPKERFSAEFPKEGPSILRIQQVVRGDSAAYFCASSLGQGFSSGNTIYFGEGSWLTVV.

This chain uses TRBV24-1 with TRBJ2-5; no firm D call. Trimming shortened V by 3 bases and J by 5 bases, and 18 bases separated the two germline ends. CDR1 KGHDR and CDR2 SFDVKD come from the germline V gene. CDR3 length: 16 amino acids. CDR3 bases: TGTGCCACCAGTGATAGGTGGAATCTCAGGTGGGAGACCCAGTACTTC. Its translation is CATSDRWNLRWETQYF.

This clone was observed once. J is TRBJ2-3 and V is TRBV19; 11 positions match TRBD2. CDR3 length: 15 residues. J lost 7 bases, V lost 6 bases, and 9 bases had no gene match. From germline, CDR1 is LNHDA and CDR2 SQIVND (reference sequence). CDR3 protein: CASSNSGGAGNTQYF. DNA of the CDR3: TGTGCCAGTAGCAATAGCGGGGGGGCCGGAAATACGCAGTATTTT.

The chain couples TRBV6-5 to TRBJ2-7; TRBD1 matches at 7 bases. Trimming removed 4 bases from V and 3 bases from J; junction bases left unmatched: 0. Germline-derived CDR1 and CDR2 are MNHEY and SVGAGI. The CDR3 contains 12 residues. Here the CDR3 reads CASSWDSYEQYF. DNA for the CDR3: TGTGCCAGCAGTTGGGACAGCTACGAGCAGTACTTC.

V is TRBV11-2 and J is TRBJ2-5; 9 bases fit TRBD2. The germline V gene encodes CDR1 SGHAT and CDR2 FQNNGV. The CDR3 is 16 amino acids. The J segment lost 6 bases and the V segment lost 4 bases, leaving 12 bases of the junction unmatched. The CDR3: CASSSTIGGGAKTQYF. As DNA, the CDR3 is TGTGCCAGCAGCTCCACCATCGGCGGGGGGGCGAAGACCCAGTACTTC.